This is a list of T cell receptor beta chains from one sample in a study of PD-1 blockade in classical Hodgkin lymphoma. The repertoire was sequenced with immunoSEQ multiplex PCR; TCRdb's copy has only in-frame clones and lacks some. The sample lists under 20,000 clones; roughly 77% were seen once. Sample: CD4+ T cells from blood, taken before the fourth cycle of nivolumab. All receptors come from a human donor with classical Hodgkin lymphoma. CDR3s include the opening cysteine and the closing phenylalanine or tryptophan.

J,V,CDR3
TRBJ2-2,TRBV7-3,CASSFLPSERGTGELFF
TRBJ2-3,TRBV5-1,CASSLGLAISTDTQYF
TRBJ2-3,TRBV7-9,CASSLSGGLADTQYF
.,TRBV7-8,CASSRYTGGSYEQYF
TRBJ2-1,TRBV19,CASSIALIGTGEQFF
TRBJ1-6,TRBV7-9,CASSSDRGNSPLHF
TRBJ2-7,TRBV7-3,CASSQDSGYEQYF
TRBJ1-5,TRBV28,CASSRGFGNQPQHF
TRBJ2-7,TRBV19,CASSIKGPGVTYEQYF
TRBJ1-3,TRBV7-2,CASSLAPAGLVGNTIYF
TRBJ2-2,TRBV9,CASSGQGSGTGELFF
TRBJ2-7,TRBV2,CASSERNYEQYF
TRBJ2-5,TRBV5-1,CASHLGSGGQETQYF
TRBJ1-2,TRBV7-9,CASSLGQNNYGYTF
TRBJ2-5,TRBV6-1,CASSAQGLEVETQYF
TRBJ1-1,TRBV11-2,CASSFGGAEEAFF
TRBJ2-7,TRBV28,CASSSGQIYEQYF
TRBJ2-1,TRBV7-2,CASSAGTGAYNEQFF
TRBJ2-7,TRBV28,CASKQYYEQYF
TRBJ2-7,TRBV2,CASSDQGSSYEQYF
TRBJ2-7,TRBV5-1,CASSGYYEQYF
TRBJ2-7,TRBV6-5,CASSYSRAQFSYEQYF
TRBJ1-4,TRBV2,CASGTGSEKLFF
TRBJ1-3,TRBV10-3,CAIRGTGADTIYF
TRBJ1-1,TRBV9,CASSVDGGAVGTEAFF
TRBJ2-7,TRBV28,CASSFLAGTYEQYF
TRBJ1-2,TRBV10-3,CAISVGRGYGYTF
TRBJ2-1,TRBV4-3,CASSQEIAGAEQFF
TRBJ2-3,TRBV5-8,CASSIAGVFGDTQYF
TRBJ2-7,TRBV10-3,CATGFSGFSSYEQYF
TRBJ2-2,TRBV11-1,CASSPGSGLLNTGELFF
TRBJ1-1,TRBV19,CASRVVGQWNTEAFF
TRBJ2-2,TRBV7-8,CASSFQAGELFF
TRBJ1-2,TRBV5-4,CASSPGLQGNYGYTF
TRBJ1-3,TRBV4-3,CASSQALTSTIYF
TRBJ1-3,TRBV18,CASSPVPGGSGNTIYF
TRBJ1-1,TRBV7-2,CASSLVWNTEAFF
TRBJ2-5,TRBV9,CASSPGTSGLQETQYF
TRBJ1-1,TRBV25-1,CASSHKRGELNTEAFF
TRBJ2-2,TRBV28,CASSFSFGSGGELFF
TRBJ1-5,TRBV2,CASSGQGVVEPQHF
TRBJ1-2,TRBV2,CASSDQGYGYTF
TRBJ2-7,TRBV2,CASRDRRTGYYEQYF
TRBJ1-6,TRBV21-1,CASSKNEGLSSSPLHF
TRBJ1-4,TRBV5-1,CASSLGNPWGEKLFF
TRBJ1-1,TRBV4-3,CASSQEPRRDTEAFF
TRBJ2-3,TRBV7-3,CASSPPGLAGGGDTQYF
TRBJ2-3,TRBV15,CATSSRGLSDTQYF
TRBJ1-6,TRBV7-9,CASTPRGNSPLHF
TRBJ2-7,TRBV30,CAWSFTGTGAYEQYF
TRBJ1-5,TRBV30,CAWSGTGSNQPQHF
TRBJ1-1,TRBV29-1,CSVLSDYTEAFF
TRBJ2-1,TRBV2,CASRMNNEQFF
TRBJ1-6,TRBV6-1,CASTRDRLTPSLHF
TRBJ2-5,TRBV7-6,CASSLAGVETQYF
TRBJ1-2,TRBV7-9,CASSLVPRSGYTF
TRBJ2-3,TRBV7-2,CASSSQRGGGALTDTQYF
TRBJ2-5,TRBV4-1,CASSQVLAGEETQYF
TRBJ1-3,TRBV6-1,CASRDRATGNTIYF